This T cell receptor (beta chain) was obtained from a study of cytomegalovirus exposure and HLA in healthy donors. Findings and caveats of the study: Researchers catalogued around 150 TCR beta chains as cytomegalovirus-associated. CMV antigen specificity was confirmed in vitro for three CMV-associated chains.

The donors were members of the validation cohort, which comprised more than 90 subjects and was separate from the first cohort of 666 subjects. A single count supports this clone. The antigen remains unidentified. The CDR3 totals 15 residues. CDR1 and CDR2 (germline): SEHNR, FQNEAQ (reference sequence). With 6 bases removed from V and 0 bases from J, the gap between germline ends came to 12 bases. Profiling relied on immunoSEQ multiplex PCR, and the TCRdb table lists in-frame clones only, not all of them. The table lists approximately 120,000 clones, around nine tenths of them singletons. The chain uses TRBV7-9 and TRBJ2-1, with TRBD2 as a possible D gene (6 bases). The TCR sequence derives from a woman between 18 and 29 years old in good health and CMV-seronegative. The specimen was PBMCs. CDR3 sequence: CASRDLANSYNEQFF. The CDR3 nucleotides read TGTGCCAGCAGAGATCTAGCGAACTCCTACAATGAGCAGTTCTTC.